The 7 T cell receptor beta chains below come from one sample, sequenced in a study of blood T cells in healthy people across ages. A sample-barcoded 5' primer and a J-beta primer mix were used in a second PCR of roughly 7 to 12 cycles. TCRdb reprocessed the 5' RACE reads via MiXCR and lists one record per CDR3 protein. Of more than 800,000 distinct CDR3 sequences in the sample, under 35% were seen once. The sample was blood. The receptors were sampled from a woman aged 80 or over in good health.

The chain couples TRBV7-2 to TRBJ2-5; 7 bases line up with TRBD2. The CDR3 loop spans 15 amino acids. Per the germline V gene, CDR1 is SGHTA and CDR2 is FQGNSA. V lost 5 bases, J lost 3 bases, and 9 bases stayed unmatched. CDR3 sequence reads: CASSGGYGGKETQYF. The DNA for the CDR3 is TGTGCCAGCAGCGGAGGTTACGGGGGGAAAGAGACCCAGTACTTC.

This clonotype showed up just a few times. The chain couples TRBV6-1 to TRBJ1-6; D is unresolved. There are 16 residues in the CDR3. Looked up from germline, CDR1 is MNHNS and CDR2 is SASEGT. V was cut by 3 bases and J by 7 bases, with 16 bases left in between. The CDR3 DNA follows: TGTGCCAGCAGTGATCGGCCAGCGAAAACCAATTCACCCCTCCACTTT. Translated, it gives CASSDRPAKTNSPLHF.

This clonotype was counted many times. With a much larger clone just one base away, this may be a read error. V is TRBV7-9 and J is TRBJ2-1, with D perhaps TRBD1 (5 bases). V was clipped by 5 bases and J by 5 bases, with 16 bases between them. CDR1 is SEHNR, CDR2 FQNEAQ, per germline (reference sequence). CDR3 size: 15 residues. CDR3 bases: TGTGCCAGCAGCAAAACAAGGGGCGCGGACAATGAGCAGTTCTTC. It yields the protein CASSKTRGADNEQFF.

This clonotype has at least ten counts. CDR3 in amino acids: CASSPLRRDREETQYF. DNA of the CDR3: TGTGCCAGCAGCCCCCTCCGCCGGGACAGGGAAGAGACCCAGTACTTC. The chain carries TRBV7-9 and TRBJ2-5; 9 nucleotides align to TRBD1. The trim removed 5 bases at V and 3 bases at J, leaving 10 bases unmatched. The CDR3 contains 16 residues. Germline CDR1 and CDR2: SEHNR and FQNEAQ (reference sequence).

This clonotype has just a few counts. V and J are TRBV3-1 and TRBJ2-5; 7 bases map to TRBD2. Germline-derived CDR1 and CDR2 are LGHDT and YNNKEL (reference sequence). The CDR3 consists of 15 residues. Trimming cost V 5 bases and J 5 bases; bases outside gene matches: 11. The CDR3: CASSIRGGSRETQYF. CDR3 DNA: TGTGCCAGCAGCATTCGGGGAGGGTCGCGGGAGACCCAGTACTTC.

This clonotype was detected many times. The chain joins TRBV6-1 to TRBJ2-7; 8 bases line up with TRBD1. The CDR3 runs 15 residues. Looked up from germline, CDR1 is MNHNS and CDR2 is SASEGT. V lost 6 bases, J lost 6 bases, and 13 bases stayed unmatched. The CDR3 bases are TGTGCCAGCAGATATACAGGGGGTCCCGTAGGCGAGCAGTACTTC. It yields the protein CASRYTGGPVGEQYF.

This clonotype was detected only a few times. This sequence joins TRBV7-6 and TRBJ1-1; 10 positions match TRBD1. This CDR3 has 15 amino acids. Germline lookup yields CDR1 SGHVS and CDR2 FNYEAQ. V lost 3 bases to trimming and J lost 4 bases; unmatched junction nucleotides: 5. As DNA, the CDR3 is TGTGCCAGCAGCTTCCCGGGACAGGGGAGCACTGAAGCTTTCTTT. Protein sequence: CASSFPGQGSTEAFF.